A selection of T cell receptor beta chains follows, all from one sample in a study of glioma-infiltrating T cells after dendritic cell vaccination. Repertoires were generated with immunoSEQ multiplex PCR, while TCRdb's copy carries only in-frame clones and drops some. The sample holds around 60,000 clones, more than 75% seen once. Specimen: blood, collected after dendritic cell vaccination. The origin of the receptors is a human donor with glioblastoma. The CDR3 runs from the conserved cysteine through the conserved F or W. The D gene is left open where the match is weak.

d_call: TRBD2; v_call: TRBV10-3; cdr3_aa: CAISEGGRGTDTQYF
d_call: TRBD1; v_call: TRBV9; cdr3_aa: CASSPTGRREKLFF
d_call: .; v_call: TRBV7-2; cdr3_aa: CASSLADSYEQYF
d_call: TRBD2; v_call: TRBV6-4; cdr3_aa: CASSDFRTSGILYF
d_call: TRBD1; v_call: TRBV6-5; cdr3_aa: CASTKRTGAYEQYF
d_call: .; v_call: TRBV7-2; cdr3_aa: CASSPETSWSGELFF
d_call: .; v_call: TRBV6-5; cdr3_aa: CASSHGWGQGQPQHF
d_call: TRBD1; v_call: TRBV7-9; cdr3_aa: CASSRTGVENIQYF
d_call: TRBD2; v_call: TRBV10-2; cdr3_aa: CASSDGGGTDTQYF
d_call: TRBD1; v_call: TRBV10-1; cdr3_aa: CASSDPGTGSTEAFF
d_call: TRBD1; v_call: TRBV2; cdr3_aa: CASGAPGGWRQPQHF
d_call: .; v_call: TRBV2; cdr3_aa: CASRRGGGSRSETQYF
d_call: .; v_call: TRBV18; cdr3_aa: CASSSNTEQFF
d_call: .; v_call: TRBV6-5; cdr3_aa: CASSRTLNYGYTF
d_call: TRBD1; v_call: TRBV30; cdr3_aa: CAWSGDRGSQPQHF
d_call: TRBD1; v_call: TRBV4-1; cdr3_aa: CASSPLFPEAGGRHYGYTF
d_call: TRBD2; v_call: TRBV11-3; cdr3_aa: CASSPGTSGNTDTQYF
d_call: .; v_call: TRBV18; cdr3_aa: CASSPPEYGYTF
d_call: TRBD1; v_call: TRBV10-3; cdr3_aa: CAISESGTGGYGYTF
d_call: TRBD2; v_call: TRBV5-4; cdr3_aa: CASSLASGGSYEQYF
d_call: .; v_call: TRBV7-2; cdr3_aa: CASSLARWGANYGYTF
d_call: TRBD1; v_call: TRBV30; cdr3_aa: CAWSFGQGASYEQYF
d_call: TRBD2; v_call: TRBV7-3; cdr3_aa: CASSLQTSGTDTQYF
d_call: .; v_call: TRBV21-1; cdr3_aa: CASRMDRGADTQYF
d_call: .; v_call: TRBV10-1; cdr3_aa: CASSPGQDTDTQYF
d_call: TRBD2; v_call: TRBV4-3; cdr3_aa: CASSQEAGVGYEQYF
d_call: TRBD1; v_call: TRBV29-1; cdr3_aa: CSVSRDRHPYGYTF
d_call: TRBD1; v_call: TRBV7-9; cdr3_aa: CASSPRDRGIQETQYF
d_call: TRBD1; v_call: TRBV11-2; cdr3_aa: CASSPGTVTYEQYF
d_call: TRBD1; v_call: TRBV27; cdr3_aa: CASSQQGPSGANVLTF
d_call: .; v_call: TRBV7-2; cdr3_aa: CASSSISGSGNQPQHF
d_call: TRBD1; v_call: TRBV27; cdr3_aa: CASSRRTSQDRAQPQHF
d_call: .; v_call: TRBV7-2; cdr3_aa: CASSPRLDSGQETQYF
d_call: .; v_call: TRBV4-3; cdr3_aa: CASSQDGSSRWREQFF
d_call: .; v_call: TRBV7-9; cdr3_aa: CASRGGADTQYF
d_call: TRBD2; v_call: TRBV11-2; cdr3_aa: CASSLRLGLAGLAKNIQYF
d_call: .; v_call: TRBV19; cdr3_aa: CASTGPYNEQFF
d_call: TRBD1; v_call: TRBV19; cdr3_aa: CASSIQGGNTEAFF
d_call: .; v_call: TRBV14; cdr3_aa: CASRDSGANVLTF
d_call: TRBD2; v_call: TRBV11-3; cdr3_aa: CASSPQGLAAQETQYF
d_call: .; v_call: TRBV6-1; cdr3_aa: CASSEAVSVGPTNEKLFF
d_call: TRBD1; v_call: TRBV18; cdr3_aa: CASSRGQSSPYGYTF
d_call: TRBD2; v_call: TRBV5-4; cdr3_aa: CASSTSGGALTGELFF
d_call: .; v_call: TRBV4-3; cdr3_aa: CASSQGRGLMDGSFF
d_call: .; v_call: TRBV30; cdr3_aa: CAWSRTGNDPNSRRAFF
d_call: TRBD2; v_call: TRBV10-1; cdr3_aa: CASSVVGGRAGEQFF
d_call: TRBD1; v_call: TRBV19; cdr3_aa: CASSIDQGTGKKLFF
d_call: .; v_call: TRBV7-2; cdr3_aa: CASSPADRDTEAFF
d_call: .; v_call: TRBV27; cdr3_aa: CASSLYLRGTETQYF
d_call: .; v_call: TRBV6-1; cdr3_aa: CASSTNGGVNTEAFF
d_call: .; v_call: TRBV30; cdr3_aa: CACNSMNTEAFF
d_call: TRBD1; v_call: TRBV6-5; cdr3_aa: CASSRTGDEQYF
d_call: .; v_call: TRBV7-2; cdr3_aa: CASSLGQGNYGYTF